The clone carrying this TCR beta chain came up many times. The antigen remains undetermined. TCRdb redid the calling of the reads with MiXCR, one entry per CDR3 protein. Found here are around 340,000 distinct CDR3 sequences, almost 30% of them singletons; the top ten hold approximately 20%. The CDR3 length is 15 residues. Germline V CDR1 and CDR2: SGHTA, FQGTGA. Trimming took 5 bases from V and 8 from J; bases not matched to a gene: 10. This sample is part of a study of T cell repertoires in cytomegalovirus infection. Study summary: Well-studied HLA-B-restricted CMV epitopes were used in the study alongside recently identified HLA-C-restricted ones. Both a matching HLA type and CMV infection were indicated by public TCR beta signatures. Study findings and constraints: Clonotype analysis showed dominance of the ex vivo response by HLA-C-restricted CMV-specific TCR beta clonotypes.

The sample here was cultured PBMCs, taken from culture after CMV antigen stimulation. This TCR came from a human donor in good health (CMV status not recorded). Some clones in this sample may be carry-over from other donors' samples. The rearrangement links TRBV7-3 to TRBJ2-1, with 9 bases lining up with TRBD2. CDR3 in amino acids: CASSRVGSGSDEQFF. The CDR3, as DNA: TGTGCCAGCAGCCGAGTGGGTAGCGGGAGCGATGAGCAGTTCTTC.